These 21 T cell receptor beta chains originate from one sample sequenced in a study of low-dose radiotherapy and immunotherapy resistance in tumors. Time point denoted: after trial treatment. This sample's treatment: LDRT plus nivolumab, ipilimumab, low-dose cyclophosphamide and aspirin (RACIN trial). TCR amplification involved 20 PCR cycles with a constant-region primer and V-primer adapter. TCRdb independently ran MiXCR on the reads; one entry per CDR3 protein. The data contain 40,000 to 65,000 distinct CDR3 sequences, approximately 31% of them singletons. Source: PBMCs, taken after low-dose radiotherapy plus immunotherapy. The receptor source for this set is a male donor with rectosigmoid adenocarcinoma.

In this sample, this clonotype is medium-sized. The gene calls are TRBV6-2 or TRBV6-3 and TRBJ2-1, with a tentative D call TRBD2 (6 bases). There are 14 residues in the CDR3. With 2 bases removed from V and 9 bases from J, the gap between germline ends came to 14 bases. CDR1 and CDR2 from the germline V gene are MNHEY and SVGEGT. The CDR3 DNA sequence: TGTGCCAGCAGTTACGGGCCAAGGGGAGGTGAGCAGTTCTTC. It specifies CASSYGPRGGEQFF.

In its sample, this clonotype was seen a few times. The rearrangement uses TRBV2 and TRBJ2-7; D is unresolved. The CDR3 loop spans 11 amino acids. In germline, CDR1 is SNHLY, CDR2 FYNNEI. V lost 4 bases, J lost 11 bases, and 12 bases lay in between. As DNA, the CDR3 is TGTGCCAGCAGTGGTGGTGCCCCCAAGTACTTC. It encodes CASSGGAPKYF. Using reference TRBV2 and TRBJ2-7 for the parts outside the CDR3, the full variable domain is EPEVTQTPSHQVTQMGQEVILRCVPISNHLYFYWYRQILGQKVEFLVSFYNNEISEKSEIFDDQFSVERPDGSNFTLKIRSTKLEDSAMYFCASSGGAPKYFGPGTRLTVT.

This clonotype was observed many times. The rearrangement uses TRBV5-8 and TRBJ2-6; D might be TRBD1 (6 bases). V dropped 4 bases and J dropped 1 base, with 12 bases sitting between them. The CDR3 has 16 amino acids. Looked up from germline, CDR1 is SGHTS and CDR2 is YDEGEE. CDR3 loop: CASSGRGLSGANVLTF. The CDR3 DNA sequence: TGTGCCAGCAGCGGCAGGGGCCTATCTGGGGCCAACGTCCTGACTTTC.

This clonotype came up many times. V gene TRBV11-3 combines with J gene TRBJ2-1; D unresolved. The V gene lost 1 base and the J gene lost 5 bases, with 6 bases spanning the gap. In germline, CDR1 is SGHNT, CDR2 YENEEA. The CDR3 extends over 13 amino acids. As DNA, the CDR3 is TGTGCCAGCAGCTTAGGGGCAAACAATGAGCAGTTCTTC. Amino acid sequence: CASSLGANNEQFF.

The chain has TRBV28 and TRBJ2-1, with D possibly matching TRBD2 (6 bases). Germline CDR1 and CDR2: MDHEN and SYDVKM. This CDR3 region has 16 residues. Trimming pared 3 bases from V and 2 bases from J, leaving 14 bases between. The CDR3 DNA reads TGTGCCAGCAGTTTTCCCGGCGGGGAGACCTACAATGAGCAGTTCTTC. Protein sequence: CASSFPGGETYNEQFF.

V is TRBV19 and J is TRBJ1-5, with 8 bases identical to TRBD1. The ends lost 6 bases at V and 4 bases at J; junction bases unmatched: 5. CDR1 is LNHDA and CDR2 is SQIVND in the germline V gene (reference sequence). This CDR3 contains 14 residues. CDR3 in DNA: TGTGCCAGTAGCGGCACAGGGGGAAATCAGCCCCAGCATTTT. It encodes CASSGTGGNQPQHF.

At least ten counts were recorded for this clonotype. V usage is TRBV7-2 and J usage is TRBJ2-2; D is ambiguous. V was cut by 10 bases and J by 1 base, with 13 bases left in between. Germline CDR1 reads SGHTA; CDR2 reads FQGNSA. The CDR3 covers 14 residues. The chain's CDR3 is CATQKQKNTGELFF. DNA of the CDR3: TGTGCCACCCAAAAGCAGAAGAACACCGGGGAGCTGTTTTTT.

This clonotype was recorded at least ten times. This chain uses TRBV7-9 with TRBJ2-3; D gene unclear. Germline V CDR1 and CDR2: SEHNR, FQNEAQ (reference sequence). Trimming removed 6 bases from V and 6 bases from J, with 16 bases in between. The CDR3 covers 14 residues. CDR3 in DNA: TGTGCCAGCAGGGCTGACGAAGGATCGGATACGCAGTATTTT. This encodes CASRADEGSDTQYF.

This clonotype was seen at least ten times. The chain couples TRBV7-2 to TRBJ2-1; the D gene could be TRBD1 or TRBD2 (5 bases each). The V and J ends lost 6 bases and 4 bases respectively, with 10 bases between them. Germline V gives CDR1 SGHTA, CDR2 FQGNSA. CDR3 length: 13 residues. CDR3 sequence reads: CASRSGQYNEQFF. The CDR3 region has the DNA TGTGCCAGCAGGTCGGGGCAGTACAATGAGCAGTTCTTC. Filled out from reference TRBV7-2 and TRBJ2-1, the complete variable domain reads GAGVSQSPSNKVTEKGKDVELRCDPISGHTALYWYRQSLGQGLEFLIYFQGNSAPDKSGLPSDRFSAERTGGSVSTLTIQRTQQEDSAVYLCASRSGQYNEQFFGPGTRLTVL.

Many counts were recorded for this clonotype. Here the CDR3 reads CASSPGSMGSPLHF. Here the CDR3 DNA reads TGTGCCAGCTCACCAGGATCCATGGGGTCACCCCTCCACTTT. The chain joins TRBV18 to TRBJ1-6; D call uncertain. The CDR3 runs 14 residues. CDR1 and CDR2 from the germline V gene are KGHSH and LQKENI. The V and J ends lost 2 bases and 10 bases respectively, with 12 bases between them.

This clonotype has ten or more counts. The chain couples TRBV18 to TRBJ2-3; 13 bases agree with TRBD2. The trim removed 3 bases at V and 1 base at J, leaving 10 bases unmatched. This CDR3 region has 19 residues. CDR1 is KGHSH and CDR2 is LQKENI in the germline V gene. The CDR3 DNA sequence: TGTGCCAGCTCACCGCCATACGGACTAGCGGGAGAACGCACAGATACGCAGTATTTT. It yields the protein CASSPPYGLAGERTDTQYF. Using reference TRBV18 and TRBJ2-3 for the parts outside the CDR3, the full variable domain is NAGVMQNPRHLVRRRGQEARLRCSPMKGHSHVYWYRQLPEEGLKFMVYLQKENIIDESGMPKERFSAEFPKEGPSILRIQQVVRGDSAAYFCASSPPYGLAGERTDTQYFGPGTRLTVL.

By share, this clonotype counts as medium-sized. The chain combines TRBV5-6 with TRBJ2-5, with 7 bases aligning to TRBD1. The CDR3 is made up of 13 amino acids. Germline CDR1 reads SGHDT; CDR2 reads YYEEEE. Trimming took 6 bases from V and 2 from J; bases not matched to a gene: 4. The CDR3 region is CASIDRAQETQYF. The CDR3 DNA follows: TGTGCCAGCATCGACAGGGCACAAGAGACCCAGTACTTC.

J is TRBJ2-5 and V is TRBV28, with D tentatively TRBD1 (6 bases). The CDR3 spans 16 residues. Germline V lookup: CDR1 MDHEN, CDR2 SYDVKM. The V end lost 6 bases, the J end lost 2 bases, and 19 bases lay between the germline ends. This chain's CDR3 is CASSQPQGGVQETQYF. The CDR3, as DNA: TGTGCCAGCAGCCAGCCACAGGGTGGAGTACAAGAGACCCAGTACTTC. The full variable domain, rest sourced from reference TRBV28 and TRBJ2-5, is DVKVTQSSRYLVKRTGEKVFLECVQDMDHENMFWYRQDPGLGLRLIYFSYDVKMKEKGDIPEGYSVSREKKERFSLILESASTNQTSMYLCASSQPQGGVQETQYFGPGTRLLVL.

This clonotype was picked up many times. This chain joins TRBV20-1 and TRBJ1-1; D is uncertain. The CDR3 totals 11 residues. In germline, CDR1 is DFQATT, CDR2 SNEGSKA (reference sequence). Deletions cut 6 bases from V and 2 bases from J, with 7 bases between. The CDR3 loop is CSALLNTEAFF. Here the CDR3 DNA reads TGCAGTGCCCTGCTAAACACTGAAGCTTTCTTT.

This clonotype was counted ten times or more. The chain uses TRBV10-3 and TRBJ1-1, with a weak D call TRBD1 (6 bases). Germline-derived CDR1 and CDR2 are ENHRY and SYGVKD. The CDR3 runs 15 residues. Trimming left V 4 bases short and J 0 bases short, with 12 bases between. CDR3 sequence reads: CAISANRAMNTEAFF. For the CDR3, the DNA is TGTGCCATCAGTGCTAACAGGGCTATGAACACTGAAGCTTTCTTT.

This clonotype was observed many times. V and J are TRBV29-1 and TRBJ2-3, with a possible D match to TRBD2 (5 bases). The ends were cut back, 2 bases at V and 4 bases at J, with 10 bases in the middle. The germline gives CDR1 SQVTM, CDR2 ANQGSEA. This CDR3 spans 13 amino acids. For the CDR3, the DNA is TGCAGCGTTGAACCCGAGGGCGCAGATACGCAGTATTTT. It encodes CSVEPEGADTQYF.

The table lists this clonotype with many counts. V gene TRBV27 combines with J gene TRBJ1-1; D remains unclear. V lost 5 bases and J 3 bases, leaving 13 bases between the germline ends. The CDR3 covers 14 residues. Germline loops: CDR1 MNHEY, CDR2 SMNVEV (reference sequence). In DNA, the CDR3 is TGTGCCAGCAGTCCGAGAGGGCTGCACACTGAAGCTTTCTTT. Translating gives CASSPRGLHTEAFF.

V and J are TRBV20-1 and TRBJ1-6; 9 bases fit TRBD1. The CDR3 sequence is 14 residues long. V shed 5 bases, J shed 7 bases, and the junction held 6 bases outside the gene matches. Germline V gene sequence: CDR1 DFQATT, CDR2 SNEGSKA (reference sequence). Here the CDR3 DNA reads TGCAGTGCTGCCGACAGGGGGAAAAATTCACCCCTCCACTTT. Protein product: CSAADRGKNSPLHF.

The genes are TRBV29-1 and TRBJ2-1; the match to TRBD1 covers 9 bases. Germline loops: CDR1 SQVTM, CDR2 ANQGSEA. The CDR3 loop spans 12 amino acids. The ends lost 6 bases at V and 9 bases at J; junction bases unmatched: 6. CDR3 coding DNA: TGCAGCGTAGGGACAGGGTCGATTGAGCAGTTCTTC. This translates into CSVGTGSIEQFF.

Many counts were recorded for this clonotype. The chain has TRBV29-1 and TRBJ2-2, with a weak D call TRBD1 (6 bases). CDR1 is SQVTM and CDR2 is ANQGSEA in the germline V gene. The CDR3 runs 13 residues. Trimming cost V 4 bases and J 4 bases, with 10 bases left between them. The DNA of the CDR3 is TGCAGCGTTGGGGGGCTACCCACCGGGGAGCTGTTTTTT. It translates to CSVGGLPTGELFF.

At least ten counts were recorded for this clonotype. V gene TRBV4-1 combines with J gene TRBJ2-1; D might be TRBD1 (5 bases). Trimming pared 1 base from V and 4 bases from J, leaving 14 bases between. The CDR3 loop spans 16 amino acids. Germline assignment: CDR1 MGHRA and CDR2 YSYEKL. The CDR3 is CASSQVGRVEYNEQFF. The CDR3 coding sequence is TGCGCCAGCAGCCAAGTCGGCAGGGTGGAGTACAATGAGCAGTTCTTC.